This TCR beta chain is drawn from a study of response to subunit inactivated influenza vaccine. TCRdb reprocessed the RT-PCR reads via MiXCR and lists one record per CDR3 protein. The data show 500,000 or so distinct CDR3 sequences, approximately 15% seen once. With 3 bases clipped from V and 4 bases from J, the junction kept 4 bases outside the gene matches. The CDR3 is 16 residues long. In regard to this clonotype: Its specificity is unknown.

Whole-study findings and limits: Few additional T cells are recruited per seasonal influenza vaccination, authors suggested.

The chain links TRBV12-3 or TRBV12-4 to TRBJ2-1; 12 bases agree with TRBD2. The input for sequencing was CD4+ T cells sorted from PBMCs, taken around 25 months after vaccination. The receptor was derived from a man in his fifties or sixties who received an inactivated influenza vaccine. The CDR3 region has the DNA TGTGCCAGCAGTTTCAAAGGACTAGCGGGATACAATGAGCAGTTCTTC. This translates into CASSFKGLAGYNEQFF.